This T cell receptor (beta chain) was observed in a study of vaccination effects on CD4 cells after COVID-19. Libraries were prepared by immunoSEQ multiplex PCR; TCRdb keeps only in-frame clonotypes and omits some of them. The table records 27,000 or so clones, around four fifths of them present only once. ViraFEST expansion of antigen-specific CD4+ T cells with viral peptide pools preceded sequencing. The culture ran for 10 days, and then CD4+ T cells were isolated. As their vaccination, participants received two doses of either BNT162b2 or mRNA-1273. On this clone: Its antigen is currently unknown.

The CDR3 extends over 16 amino acids. Germline trimming cut 1 base from V and 2 bases from J; bases unmatched to any gene: 2. CDR1 LNHDA and CDR2 SQIVND come from the germline V gene (reference sequence). The source material was CD4+ T cells from PBMCs cultured with HCoV-NL63 spike peptides, sampled after COVID-19 vaccination. The clonotype was recovered from a human donor who received a COVID-19 vaccine. Some clones in this sample may be carry-over from other donors' samples. The chain joins TRBV19 to TRBJ2-3, with 11 positions matching TRBD2. CDR3 DNA: TGTGCCAGTAGTATAGGACTAGCGGGGCCCACAGATACGCAGTATTTT. The encoded protein is CASSIGLAGPTDTQYF. Supplemented by reference TRBV19 and TRBJ2-3, the full variable domain reads DGGITQSPKYLFRKEGQNVTLSCEQNLNHDAMYWYRQDPGQGLRLIYYSQIVNDFQKGDIAEGYSVSREKKESFPLTVTSAQKNPTAFYLCASSIGLAGPTDTQYFGPGTRLTVL.